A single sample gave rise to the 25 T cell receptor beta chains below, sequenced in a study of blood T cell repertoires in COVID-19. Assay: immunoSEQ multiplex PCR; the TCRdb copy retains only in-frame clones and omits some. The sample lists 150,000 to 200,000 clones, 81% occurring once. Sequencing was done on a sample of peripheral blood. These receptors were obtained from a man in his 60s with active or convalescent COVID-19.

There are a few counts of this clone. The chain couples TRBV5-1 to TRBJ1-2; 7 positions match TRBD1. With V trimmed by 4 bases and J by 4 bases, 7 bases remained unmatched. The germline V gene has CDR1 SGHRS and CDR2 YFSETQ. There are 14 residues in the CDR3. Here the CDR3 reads CASSRSGQSYGYTF. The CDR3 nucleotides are TGCGCCAGCAGCCGTTCGGGACAGAGCTATGGCTACACCTTC.

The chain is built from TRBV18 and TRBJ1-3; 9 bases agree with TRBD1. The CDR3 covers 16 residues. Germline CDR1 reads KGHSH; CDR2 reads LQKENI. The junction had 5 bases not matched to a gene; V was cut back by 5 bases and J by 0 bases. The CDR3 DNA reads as TGTGCCAGCTCATCCGGACAGGGGATCTCTGGAAACACCATATATTTT. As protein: CASSSGQGISGNTIYF.

The CDR3 coding sequence is TGTGCCAGCAGCGTCCACATTGAGCAGTTCTTC. This sequence encodes CASSVHIEQFF. This chain uses TRBV9 with TRBJ2-1; unclear D gene. The CDR3 runs 11 residues. The germline V gene has CDR1 SGDLS and CDR2 YYNGEE. V lost 2 bases to trimming and J lost 9 bases, with 6 bases between them.

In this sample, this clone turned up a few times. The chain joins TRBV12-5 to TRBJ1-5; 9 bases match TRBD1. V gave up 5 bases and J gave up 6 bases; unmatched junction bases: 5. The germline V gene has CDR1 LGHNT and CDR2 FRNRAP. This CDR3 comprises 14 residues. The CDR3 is CASGPGQGGQPQHF. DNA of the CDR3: TGTGCTAGTGGTCCGGGACAGGGCGGTCAGCCCCAGCATTTT.

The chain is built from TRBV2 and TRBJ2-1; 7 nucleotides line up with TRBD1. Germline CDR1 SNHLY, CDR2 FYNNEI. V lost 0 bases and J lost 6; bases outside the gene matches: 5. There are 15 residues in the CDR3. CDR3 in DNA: TGTGCCAGCAGTGAAGCGCCCAGGGGGTTCAATGAGCAGTTCTTC. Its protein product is CASSEAPRGFNEQFF.

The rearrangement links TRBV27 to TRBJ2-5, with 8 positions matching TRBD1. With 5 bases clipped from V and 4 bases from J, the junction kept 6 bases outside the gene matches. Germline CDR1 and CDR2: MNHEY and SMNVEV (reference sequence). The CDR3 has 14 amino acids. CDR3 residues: CASSNRGAPETQYF. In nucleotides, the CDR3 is TGTGCCAGCAGTAACAGGGGGGCTCCAGAGACCCAGTACTTC.

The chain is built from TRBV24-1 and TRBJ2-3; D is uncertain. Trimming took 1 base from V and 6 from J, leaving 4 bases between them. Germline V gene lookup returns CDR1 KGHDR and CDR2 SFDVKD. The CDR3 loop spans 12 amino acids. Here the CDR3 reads CATSDFGDTQYF. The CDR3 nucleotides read TGTGCCACCAGTGATTTCGGGGATACGCAGTATTTT.

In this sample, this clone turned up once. The DNA of the CDR3 is TGTGCCAGCAGTGCTATAGAGGGACAGGGGTGGAATGAGCAGTTCTTC. Amino acids: CASSAIEGQGWNEQFF. V and J are TRBV27 and TRBJ2-1, with 10 bases fitting TRBD1. This CDR3 has 16 residues. CDR1 and CDR2 (germline): MNHEY, SMNVEV (reference sequence). V lost 5 bases to trimming and J lost 7 bases; unmatched junction nucleotides: 11.

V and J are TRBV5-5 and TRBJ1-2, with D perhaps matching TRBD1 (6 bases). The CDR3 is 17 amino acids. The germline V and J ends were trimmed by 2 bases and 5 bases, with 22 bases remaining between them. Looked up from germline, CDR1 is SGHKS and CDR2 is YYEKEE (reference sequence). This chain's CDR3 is CASSFLPQGPLEYGYTF. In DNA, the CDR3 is TGTGCCAGCAGCTTCCTCCCACAGGGCCCCTTGGAGTATGGCTACACCTTC.

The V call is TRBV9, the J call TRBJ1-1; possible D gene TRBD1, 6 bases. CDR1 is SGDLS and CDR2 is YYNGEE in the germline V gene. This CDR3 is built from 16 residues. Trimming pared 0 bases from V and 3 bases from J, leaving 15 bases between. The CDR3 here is CASSVGIAGADTEAFF. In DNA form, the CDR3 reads TGTGCCAGCAGCGTAGGGATAGCGGGGGCTGACACTGAAGCTTTCTTT.

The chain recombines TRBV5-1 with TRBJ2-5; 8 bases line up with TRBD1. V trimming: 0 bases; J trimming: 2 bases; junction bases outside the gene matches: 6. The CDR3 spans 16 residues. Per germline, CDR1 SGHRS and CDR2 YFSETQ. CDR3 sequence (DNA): TGCGCCAGCAGCTTGGGGTCGACAGGGGCTCAAGAGACCCAGTACTTC. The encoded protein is CASSLGSTGAQETQYF.

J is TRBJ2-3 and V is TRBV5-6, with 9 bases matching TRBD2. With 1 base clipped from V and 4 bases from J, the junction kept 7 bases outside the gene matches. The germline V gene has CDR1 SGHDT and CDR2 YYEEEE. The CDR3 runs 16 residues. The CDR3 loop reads CASSLRVAGGPDTQYF. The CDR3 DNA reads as TGTGCCAGCAGCTTGCGAGTTGCGGGGGGGCCAGATACGCAGTATTTT.

CDR3 nucleotide sequence: TGTGCCAGCAGCCTGACAGGAGGTACGAACACCGGGGAGCTGTTTTTT. As protein: CASSLTGGTNTGELFF. V usage is TRBV3-1 (or the pseudogene TRBV3-2) and J usage is TRBJ2-2, with D possibly TRBD1 on 6 matching bases. The CDR3 is 16 amino acids. With 4 bases removed from V and 0 bases from J, the gap between germline ends came to 12 bases. Germline values: CDR1 LGHDT, CDR2 YNNKEL (reference sequence).

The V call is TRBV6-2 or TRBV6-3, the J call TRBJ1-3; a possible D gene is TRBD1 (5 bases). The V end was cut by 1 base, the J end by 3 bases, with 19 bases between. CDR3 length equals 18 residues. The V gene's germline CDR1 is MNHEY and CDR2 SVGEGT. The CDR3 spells CASSYFALRGIGGNTIYF. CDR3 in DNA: TGTGCCAGCAGTTACTTCGCGTTAAGGGGAATCGGTGGAAACACCATATATTTT.

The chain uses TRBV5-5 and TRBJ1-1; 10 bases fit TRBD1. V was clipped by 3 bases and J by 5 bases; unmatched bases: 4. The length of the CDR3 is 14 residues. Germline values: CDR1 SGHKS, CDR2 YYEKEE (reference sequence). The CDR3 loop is CASSWTGGLTEAFF. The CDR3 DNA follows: TGTGCCAGCAGCTGGACAGGGGGTCTTACTGAAGCTTTCTTT.

The CDR3 sequence is CASSRGAGNEQFF. The CDR3 nucleotides are TGTGCCAGCAGCCGGGGAGCCGGCAATGAGCAGTTCTTC. The chain has TRBV12-3 or TRBV12-4 and TRBJ2-1; D is perhaps TRBD2 (5 bases). Between the trimmed V and J ends, which lost 6 bases and 6 bases, there was a span of 12 bases. The CDR3 is made up of 13 amino acids.

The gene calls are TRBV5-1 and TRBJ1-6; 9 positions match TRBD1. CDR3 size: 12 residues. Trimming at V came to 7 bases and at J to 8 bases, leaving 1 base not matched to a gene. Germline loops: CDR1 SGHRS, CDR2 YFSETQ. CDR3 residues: CASRTGDSPLHF. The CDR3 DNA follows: TGCGCCAGCCGGACAGGGGATTCACCCCTCCACTTT.

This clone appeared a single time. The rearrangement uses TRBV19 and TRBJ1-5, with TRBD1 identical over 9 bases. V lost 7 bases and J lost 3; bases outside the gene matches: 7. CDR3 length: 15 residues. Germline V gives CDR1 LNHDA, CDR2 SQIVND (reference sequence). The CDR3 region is CASNIGTGNNQPQHF. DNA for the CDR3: TGTGCCAGTAACATTGGGACAGGGAACAATCAGCCCCAGCATTTT.

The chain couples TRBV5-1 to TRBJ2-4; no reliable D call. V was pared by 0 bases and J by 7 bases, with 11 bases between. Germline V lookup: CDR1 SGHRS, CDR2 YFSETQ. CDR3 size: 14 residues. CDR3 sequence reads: CASSLDTGRNIQYF. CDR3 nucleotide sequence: TGCGCCAGCAGCTTGGACACTGGGCGCAACATTCAGTACTTC.

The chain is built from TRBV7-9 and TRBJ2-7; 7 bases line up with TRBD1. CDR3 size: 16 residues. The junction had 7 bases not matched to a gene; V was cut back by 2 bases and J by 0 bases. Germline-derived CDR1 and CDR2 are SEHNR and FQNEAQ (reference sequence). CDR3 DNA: TGTGCCAGCAGCTTAAACACGGGACAGATCTCCTACGAGCAGTACTTC. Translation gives CASSLNTGQISYEQYF. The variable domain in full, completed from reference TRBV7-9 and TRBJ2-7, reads DTGVSQNPRHKITKRGQNVTFRCDPISEHNRLYWYRQTLGQGPEFLTYFQNEAQLEKSRLLSDRFSAERPKGSFSTLEIQRTEQGDSAMYLCASSLNTGQISYEQYFGPGTRLTVT.

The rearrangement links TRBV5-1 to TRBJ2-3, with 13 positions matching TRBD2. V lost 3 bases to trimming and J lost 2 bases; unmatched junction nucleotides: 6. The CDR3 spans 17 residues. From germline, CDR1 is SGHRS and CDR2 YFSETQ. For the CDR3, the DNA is TGCGCCAGCAGCTCGGGGACTAGCGGGGCAACCACAGATACGCAGTATTTT. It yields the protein CASSSGTSGATTDTQYF.

The CDR3 sequence: CASSKAQAGDYEQYF. CDR3 nucleotide sequence: TGTGCCAGCAGCAAAGCACAGGCAGGAGACTACGAGCAGTACTTC. The chain has TRBV21-1 and TRBJ2-7; the DNA was not used to check the table's D call, TRBD1. TRBV21-1 is an annotated pseudogene. CDR3 length equals 15 residues.

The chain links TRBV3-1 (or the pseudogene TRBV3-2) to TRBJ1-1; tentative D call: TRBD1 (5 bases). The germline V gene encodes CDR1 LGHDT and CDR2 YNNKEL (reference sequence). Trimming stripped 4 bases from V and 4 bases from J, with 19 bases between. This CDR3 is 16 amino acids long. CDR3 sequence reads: CASSPLMGGGRTEAFF. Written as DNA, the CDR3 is TGTGCCAGCAGCCCATTAATGGGGGGAGGTCGCACTGAAGCTTTCTTT.

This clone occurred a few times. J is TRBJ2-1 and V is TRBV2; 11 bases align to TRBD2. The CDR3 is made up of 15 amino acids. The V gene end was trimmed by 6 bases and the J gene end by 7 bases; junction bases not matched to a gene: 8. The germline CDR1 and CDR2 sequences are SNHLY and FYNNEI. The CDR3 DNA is TGTGCCAGCAGCCCTCTTAGCGGGGGGGCGAATGAGCAGTTCTTC. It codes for CASSPLSGGANEQFF.

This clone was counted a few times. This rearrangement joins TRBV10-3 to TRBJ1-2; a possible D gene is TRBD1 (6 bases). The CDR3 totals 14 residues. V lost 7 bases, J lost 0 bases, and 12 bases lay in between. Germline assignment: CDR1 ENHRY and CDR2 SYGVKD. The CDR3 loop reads CAITEQGSNYGYTF. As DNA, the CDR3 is TGTGCCATCACGGAACAGGGATCTAACTATGGCTACACCTTC.